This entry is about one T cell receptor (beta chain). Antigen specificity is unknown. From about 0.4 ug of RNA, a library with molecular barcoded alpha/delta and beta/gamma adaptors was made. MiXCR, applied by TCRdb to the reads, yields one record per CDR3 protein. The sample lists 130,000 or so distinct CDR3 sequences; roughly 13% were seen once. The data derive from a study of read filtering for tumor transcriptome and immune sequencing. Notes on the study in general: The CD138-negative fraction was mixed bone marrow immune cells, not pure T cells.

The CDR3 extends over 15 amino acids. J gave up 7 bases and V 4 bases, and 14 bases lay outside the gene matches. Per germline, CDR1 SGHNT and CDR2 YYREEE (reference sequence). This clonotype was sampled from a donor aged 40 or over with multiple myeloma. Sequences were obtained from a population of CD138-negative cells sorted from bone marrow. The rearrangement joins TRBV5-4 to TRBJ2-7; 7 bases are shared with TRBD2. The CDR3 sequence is CASSPGVGGGWEQYF. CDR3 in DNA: TGTGCCAGCAGCCCCGGCGTTGGGGGGGGGTGGGAGCAGTACTTC.